Each of the 21 T cell receptor beta chains below was sequenced from the same sample in a study of blood T cells in healthy people across ages. For the second PCR, which ran for roughly 7 to 11 cycles, a sample-barcoded 5' primer and a J-beta primer mix were used. TCRdb re-called the 5' RACE reads through MiXCR, storing one row per CDR3 protein. The sample has about 680,000 distinct CDR3 sequences; around 45% are singletons. The specimen sequenced was blood. All receptors come from a woman aged 60-75 years in good health.

The chain uses TRBV7-9 and TRBJ2-1, with D possibly matching TRBD2 (5 bases). The CDR3 length is 18 residues. In germline, CDR1 is SEHNR, CDR2 FQNEAQ (reference sequence). V lost 4 bases to trimming and J lost 0 bases, with 19 bases between them. CDR3 nucleotide sequence: TGTGCCAGCAGCTCGGGCGGGCTAGCCTTGAGCTCCTACAATGAGCAGTTCTTC. Residues: CASSSGGLALSSYNEQFF.

V usage is TRBV7-2 and J usage is TRBJ1-2; D is possibly TRBD1 (5 bases). The CDR3 extends over 13 amino acids. Trimming removed 3 bases at V and 7 bases at J, with 12 bases between. Germline V CDR1 and CDR2: SGHTA, FQGNSA. CDR3 amino acids: CASSFIRGSGYTF. In nucleotides, the CDR3 is TGTGCCAGCAGCTTTATTCGGGGCTCTGGCTACACCTTC.

The rearrangement joins TRBV20-1 to TRBJ1-1; tentatively, D is TRBD1 (5 bases). The CDR3 totals 13 residues. Trimming left V 6 bases short and J 2 bases short, with 13 bases between. The germline V gene encodes CDR1 DFQATT and CDR2 SNEGSKA (reference sequence). The CDR3 protein is CSAINRLNTEAFF. CDR3 DNA sequence: TGCAGTGCGATTAACAGGCTAAACACTGAAGCTTTCTTT.

This clonotype has only a few counts. The chain carries TRBV10-3 and TRBJ2-5; perhaps TRBD1 as D (6 bases). The CDR3 contains 15 residues. Germline CDR1 ENHRY, CDR2 SYGVKD. Trimming cost V 8 bases and J 3 bases, with 19 bases left between them. The CDR3 DNA follows: TGTGCCATCTCACGATCTCCGACAGGAGAAGAGACCCAGTACTTC. Translating gives CAISRSPTGEETQYF.

Only a few counts were recorded for this clonotype. The genes are TRBV20-1 and TRBJ2-7; TRBD1 matches 12 bases. V trimming: 0 bases; J trimming: 5 bases; junction bases outside the gene matches: 8. The CDR3 is made up of 16 amino acids. Germline V gives CDR1 DFQATT, CDR2 SNEGSKA (reference sequence). CDR3 nucleotide sequence: TGCAGTGCTAGAGATTCCGGGACAGGGGGCATCAACGAGCAGTACTTC. This translates into CSARDSGTGGINEQYF.

The chain combines TRBV29-1 with TRBJ2-3, with D unresolved. Germline-derived CDR1 and CDR2 are SQVTM and ANQGSEA. The CDR3 length is 12 residues. V shed 4 bases and J shed 4 bases, with 9 bases lying between them. The CDR3 DNA sequence: TGCAGCGTTGGAGGCGGAGCAGATACGCAGTATTTT. Its protein is CSVGGGADTQYF.

As regards this clonotype: This may come from a read error, since a much larger clone is one base off. V and J are TRBV10-3 and TRBJ1-2; weak D call: TRBD1 (6 bases). The CDR3 totals 14 residues. V dropped 11 bases and J dropped 7 bases, with 23 bases sitting between them. Germline V lookup: CDR1 ENHRY, CDR2 SYGVKD. The CDR3 is CAAPVGGRRCGYTF. CDR3 sequence (DNA): TGTGCCGCCCCGGTAGGGGGACGCCGCTGTGGCTACACCTTC.

J is TRBJ2-7 and V is TRBV12-1; the table assigns TRBD2, which was not confirmed against the DNA. TRBV12-1 is given as a pseudogene. The CDR3 is 15 amino acids. The CDR3 DNA follows: TGTGCCAGCAGCTTAGATCGGGCCAAAACCTACGAGCAGTACTTC. Its translation is CASSLDRAKTYEQYF.

This clonotype was recorded a few times. This rearrangement joins TRBV20-1 to TRBJ2-3; tentatively, D is TRBD2 (5 bases). The CDR3 is 13 amino acids. Looked up from germline, CDR1 is DFQATT and CDR2 is SNEGSKA (reference sequence). V gave up 6 bases and J gave up 2 bases, with 12 bases separating them. CDR3: CSARLTLTDTQYF. The DNA for the CDR3 is TGCAGTGCCCGACTAACCCTCACAGATACGCAGTATTTT.

The chain employs TRBV20-1 and TRBJ1-2; D is unresolved. CDR3 length equals 12 residues. The V and J ends lost 4 bases and 4 bases respectively, with 10 bases between them. The V gene's germline CDR1 is DFQATT and CDR2 SNEGSKA (reference sequence). DNA for the CDR3: TGCAGTGCTATTCAGGTAGCCTATGGCTACACCTTC. It codes for CSAIQVAYGYTF.

This clonotype was seen a handful of times. The rearrangement joins TRBV7-9 to TRBJ2-1; D is perhaps TRBD1 or TRBD2 (5 bases each). The CDR3 length is 16 residues. Trimming pared 5 bases from V and 6 bases from J, leaving 20 bases between. Germline V gene sequence: CDR1 SEHNR, CDR2 FQNEAQ (reference sequence). The CDR3 DNA sequence: TGTGCCAGCAGCCTTCTATTCGAGGGACGGTTCAATGAGCAGTTCTTC. Protein product: CASSLLFEGRFNEQFF.

This chain connects TRBV20-1 to TRBJ1-1; TRBD1 agrees at 10 bases. Germline values: CDR1 DFQATT, CDR2 SNEGSKA (reference sequence). V lost 6 bases and J lost 10; bases outside the gene matches: 5. This CDR3 region has 11 residues. The DNA for the CDR3 is TGCAGTGCCGACGACAGGGGGCGAGCTTTCTTT. Its protein product is CSADDRGRAFF.

The sample holds many counts of this clonotype. The chain employs TRBV14 and TRBJ2-5; D is undetermined. Trimming pared 0 bases from V and 4 bases from J, leaving 15 bases between. Germline CDR1 reads SGHDN; CDR2 reads FVKESK. The CDR3 length is 16 residues. CDR3 coding DNA: TGTGCCAGCAGCCAAGAGGAAACCTTCAAGGTAGAGACCCAGTACTTC. The encoded protein is CASSQEETFKVETQYF.

This clonotype occurred a few times. The genes are TRBV7-2 and TRBJ2-7; 11 positions match TRBD2. Losses at the gene ends were 2 bases for V and 6 bases for J; bases not matched to a gene: 6. The length of the CDR3 is 15 residues. Per the germline V gene, CDR1 is SGHTA and CDR2 is FQGNSA. The CDR3 sequence is CASSLSVAGGREQYF. CDR3 nucleotide sequence: TGTGCCAGCAGCTTATCGGTAGCGGGAGGGCGCGAGCAGTACTTC.

In its sample, this clonotype was seen many times. V and J are TRBV5-1 and TRBJ2-7; the match to TRBD2 covers 7 bases. The junction had 6 bases not matched to a gene; V was cut back by 0 bases and J by 6 bases. This CDR3 region has 14 residues. CDR1 SGHRS and CDR2 YFSETQ come from the germline V gene. CDR3 protein: CASSLVTGGGEQYF. The CDR3 DNA reads as TGCGCCAGCAGCTTGGTAACGGGAGGAGGCGAGCAGTACTTC.

This clonotype occurred a few times. The CDR3: CASGLGYNEQFF. The DNA for the CDR3 is TGTGCTAGTGGTTTGGGTTACAATGAGCAGTTCTTC. V gene TRBV12-5 combines with J gene TRBJ2-1; no reliable D call. This CDR3 contains 12 residues. Trimming took 1 base from V and 4 from J, leaving 2 bases between them. CDR1 LGHNT and CDR2 FRNRAP come from the germline V gene.

The rearrangement uses TRBV20-1 and TRBJ2-3; 12 bases are shared with TRBD2. V lost 1 base and J lost 5; bases outside the gene matches: 7. The CDR3 is made up of 16 amino acids. Per the germline V gene, CDR1 is DFQATT and CDR2 is SNEGSKA (reference sequence). This chain's CDR3 is CSARVASGRELDTQYF. The CDR3, as DNA: TGCAGTGCTAGAGTTGCTAGCGGGAGGGAATTAGATACGCAGTATTTT.

This chain uses TRBV10-3 with TRBJ2-4; 7 bases are a match to TRBD2. The length of the CDR3 is 14 residues. Trimming at V came to 6 bases and at J to 6 bases, leaving 8 bases not matched to a gene. The germline V gene has CDR1 ENHRY and CDR2 SYGVKD. The CDR3 loop reads CAIRGGGGGNIQYF. The CDR3 DNA follows: TGTGCCATCAGGGGAGGCGGCGGGGGAAACATTCAGTACTTC.

Points on this clonotype: One base away lies a much larger clone, so this may be a sequencing read error. V is TRBV3-1 and J is TRBJ2-3; the D is unclear. Germline lookup yields CDR1 LGHDT and CDR2 YNNKEL (reference sequence). The CDR3 covers 13 residues. CDR3 residues: CTSSRVGTDTQYF. The CDR3 DNA is TGTACCAGCAGCCGAGTTGGCACAGATACGCAGTATTTT.

This chain uses TRBV6-6 with TRBJ2-7; the D call may be TRBD1 or TRBD2 (5 bases each). Deletions cut 5 bases from V and 7 bases from J, with 18 bases between. CDR3 length: 14 residues. The germline V gene has CDR1 MNHNY and CDR2 SVGAGI (reference sequence). The CDR3 bases are TGTGCCAGCAGTCCCCAGGGACCTCTGGTGGAGCAGTACTTC. It specifies CASSPQGPLVEQYF.

The chain is built from TRBV28 and TRBJ2-3, with 10 bases matching TRBD2. CDR3 length equals 16 residues. Germline lookup yields CDR1 MDHEN and CDR2 SYDVKM. V shed 5 bases, J shed 1 base, and the junction held 6 bases outside the gene matches. CDR3 in amino acids: CASSLPSGSGTDTQYF. CDR3 coding DNA: TGTGCCAGCAGTCTGCCTAGCGGGAGTGGCACAGATACGCAGTATTTT.